This T cell receptor (beta chain) was identified during a study of OX40 agonist ivuxolimab in advanced cancers. For the wider study: The costimulatory receptor OX40 (CD134) was targeted by ivuxolimab, a fully human IgG2 agonistic monoclonal antibody. Intravenous ivuxolimab was administered to patients every 2 weeks at six dose levels: 0.01, 0.1, 0.3, 1.5, 3 and 10 mg/kg. Among the roughly 52 dose-escalation patients, some 20 had hepatocellular carcinoma, 15 or so melanoma, 9 renal cell carcinoma and 9 head and neck cancer. In the dose-escalation cohort, 82.7% of patients were male, and the mean age was roughly 60 years with a range of roughly 23 to 90. Patients were allowed to have had prior anti-PD-1, anti-PD-L1 or anti-CTLA-4 therapy, and more than 30% of the dose-escalation patients had previously received checkpoint inhibitors. Partial responses occurred in three dose-escalation patients, of whom one had hepatocellular carcinoma and two had cutaneous melanoma. The purpose of peripheral TCRbeta sequencing was to test whether ivuxolimab changed TCR sequence diversity and led to clonal T-cell expansion. The paper covers the monotherapy dose-escalation part of the phase I ivuxolimab trial, which included N ≈ 57 patients. Study-wide findings and limitations: In the 0.1-3.0 mg/kg groups, partial responders were among the patients with the lowest normalized peripheral clonal expansion, particularly in CD8+ T cells. On average, CD8+ T cells showed more expanded clones than CD4+ T cells after ivuxolimab. At doses of 0.1 to 3.0 mg/kg, clonal expansion of both CD4+ and CD8+ blood T cells was observed from baseline to week 6. Low levels of normalized T-cell clonal expansion were also shown by some nonresponding patients. Which antigens the clonally expanded peripheral T cells were specific for was not determined.

V and J are trimmed by 1 base and 9 bases, and the gene matches miss 9 bases of the junction. CDR1 and CDR2, per the germline V gene, are SGHTA and FQGNSA. The CDR3 starts with the cysteine, ends with the phenylalanine, and has 15 residues. The DNA shown is the 45-base CDR3, in frame from base 1. Genomic DNA was isolated from the sorted cells so that the TCRbeta CDR3 region could be sequenced. The immunoSEQ Assay was used for sequencing of TCRbeta CDR3 regions. The immuneACCESS repertoire file appears here via TCRdb, limited to in-frame rearrangements. These files lack a portion of the clones; in checked studies, under half of the deficit traces to unresolved V genes, and the cause of the others is not known. This sample gives approximately 69,000 clones in total; approximately 88% of them show up just once. The ten biggest clones cover approximately 8% of the sample. Note on this clone: It has no known antigen specificity. The input lacks base qualities; no much larger clone sits a single base away.

The trial excluded patients who had a history of autoimmune disease or who were on systemic immunosuppression. In every dose cohort, peripheral blood was drawn for TCR sequencing at baseline, cycle 4 day 1, and cycle 7 day 1. Samples were obtained from an open-label, multicenter, first-in-human phase I dose-escalation trial of ivuxolimab. Adults with locally advanced or metastatic head and neck squamous cell, hepatocellular, melanoma or renal cell carcinoma were enrolled in the trial. Before TCR sequencing, CD4+ T cells and CD8+ T cells from peripheral blood were sorted into separate populations. The specimen comprised CD4+ or CD8+ T cells sorted from blood, sampled in a trial of the OX40 agonist ivuxolimab. The chain is encoded by TRBV7-2 joined to TRBJ1-2; 9 bases in the junction line up with TRBD1. The sequence was collected from an adult with an advanced solid tumor such as melanoma, head and neck, liver or kidney cancer. This receptor has the CDR3 CASSLVPGTGWSYTF. The DNA sequence reads TGTGCCAGCAGCTTAGTGCCCGGGACAGGGTGGAGCTACACCTTC.